One and the same sample provided the 23 T cell receptor beta chains below, sequenced in a study of blood T cell repertoires in COVID-19. Profiled with immunoSEQ multiplex PCR; TCRdb holds only in-frame clones, not every one. The table includes 400,000 to 550,000 clones, 70% to 90% detected once. The sequencing input was PBMCs or T cells enriched from blood (not recorded which). The receptors derive from a woman aged 18-29 years with acute COVID-19.

The chain combines TRBV9 with TRBJ1-2; 11 bases agree with TRBD1. In germline, CDR1 is SGDLS, CDR2 YYNGEE. J gave up 0 bases and V 4 bases, and 2 bases lay outside the gene matches. This CDR3 is 15 amino acids long. CDR3 protein: CASSKGQGANYGYTF. DNA of the CDR3: TGTGCCAGCAGCAAGGGACAGGGGGCTAACTATGGCTACACCTTC.

The chain has TRBV13 and TRBJ2-7; 14 bases are shared with TRBD2. J gave up 3 bases and V 5 bases, and 3 bases lay outside the gene matches. The CDR3 extends over 15 amino acids. Germline V gene data show CDR1 as PRHDT and CDR2 as FYEKMQ (reference sequence). CDR3 in DNA: TGTGCCAGCAGCCAAGGGACTAGCGGGAGCTACGAGCAGTACTTC. This gives the protein CASSQGTSGSYEQYF.

This clone was found once. The V call is TRBV19, the J call TRBJ1-3; D unclear. Germline V gene sequence: CDR1 LNHDA, CDR2 SQIVND (reference sequence). This CDR3 has 14 amino acids. V shed 7 bases and J shed 0 bases, with 10 bases lying between them. The CDR3 nucleotides are TGTGCCAGTAAATCACTTTCCTCTGGAAACACCATATATTTT. Its translation is CASKSLSSGNTIYF.

V and J are TRBV6-5 and TRBJ2-5; D is perhaps TRBD2 (5 bases). CDR3 length: 14 amino acids. Germline V CDR1 and CDR2: MNHEY, SVGAGI. V shed 0 bases and J shed 4 bases, with 9 bases lying between them. In DNA, the CDR3 is TGTGCCAGCAGTTACTCGCACGGGATAGAGACCCAGTACTTC. Translated, it gives CASSYSHGIETQYF.

This clone was seen a single time. The rearrangement uses TRBV19 and TRBJ2-7, with D possibly being TRBD2 (7 bases). V was shortened by 6 bases and J by 3 bases, with 18 bases between the two germline ends. CDR3 length equals 15 residues. Germline V gene lookup returns CDR1 LNHDA and CDR2 SQIVND (reference sequence). CDR3 amino acids: CASSRTGRGDYEQYF. The CDR3, as DNA: TGTGCCAGTAGCCGAACAGGGAGGGGAGACTACGAGCAGTACTTC.

This clone was observed once. The chain couples TRBV12-3 or TRBV12-4 to TRBJ1-2; a weak D match, TRBD1 (5 bases). The CDR3 contains 13 residues. Trimming pared 3 bases from V and 8 bases from J, leaving 13 bases between. CDR3 amino acids: CASSFSGAGGYTF. CDR3 DNA sequence: TGTGCCAGCAGTTTTAGCGGGGCAGGAGGCTACACCTTC.

The rearrangement joins TRBV28 to TRBJ2-3; TRBD1 matches 9 bases. The germline V gene has CDR1 MDHEN and CDR2 SYDVKM. The CDR3 is made up of 16 amino acids. Trimming removed 5 bases from V and 3 bases from J; junction bases left unmatched: 9. The CDR3 DNA follows: TGTGCCAGCAGTCATAGCACAGGGGGCGGTACAGATACGCAGTATTTT. As protein: CASSHSTGGGTDTQYF. The entire variable domain, with the rest obtained from reference TRBV28 and TRBJ2-3, is as follows: DVKVTQSSRYLVKRTGEKVFLECVQDMDHENMFWYRQDPGLGLRLIYFSYDVKMKEKGDIPEGYSVSREKKERFSLILESASTNQTSMYLCASSHSTGGGTDTQYFGPGTRLTVL.

The chain carries TRBV5-1 and TRBJ1-2; 11 nucleotides match TRBD1. The CDR3 totals 15 residues. Germline V CDR1 and CDR2: SGHRS, YFSETQ. Unmatched junction bases numbered 7, after V lost 4 bases and J lost 5 bases. In DNA form, the CDR3 reads TGCGCCAGCAGCCCAACCCGGGACAGGGGGTATGGCTACACCTTC. It yields the protein CASSPTRDRGYGYTF.

This clone was seen a few times. The V gene is TRBV19, the J gene TRBJ1-5; D is undetermined. Germline V CDR1 and CDR2: LNHDA, SQIVND (reference sequence). The V gene lost 3 bases and the J gene lost 5 bases, with 8 bases spanning the gap. The CDR3 totals 13 residues. Written as DNA, the CDR3 is TGTGCCAGTAGTATGCGGAACTATCAGCCCCAGCATTTT. Translating it yields CASSMRNYQPQHF.

This clone came up once. The V and J genes are TRBV28 and TRBJ1-2; 7 nucleotides match TRBD1. CDR1 and CDR2 (germline): MDHEN, SYDVKM. V was pared by 2 bases and J by 2 bases, with 5 bases of the junction left unmatched. The CDR3 length is 15 residues. This CDR3 reads CASSLLQGGNYGYTF. In nucleotides, the CDR3 is TGTGCCAGCAGTTTACTCCAGGGGGGCAACTATGGCTACACCTTC.

The chain uses TRBV30 and TRBJ1-1; D is unclear. Germline CDR1 GTSNPN, CDR2 SVGIG (reference sequence). The CDR3 runs to 11 residues. Trimming took 5 bases from V and 3 from J, leaving 7 bases between them. CDR3 in amino acids: CAWGIYTEAFF. CDR3 nucleotides: TGTGCCTGGGGTATATACACTGAAGCTTTCTTT.

The rearrangement links TRBV18 to TRBJ2-7, with 9 bases that match TRBD1. The germline V gene has CDR1 KGHSH and CDR2 LQKENI. The CDR3 length is 15 residues. V shed 5 bases and J 0 bases; nucleotides not matched to a gene: 5. Here the CDR3 reads CASSWGQGSSYEQYF. In nucleotides, the CDR3 is TGTGCCAGCTCATGGGGACAGGGCAGCTCCTACGAGCAGTACTTC.

The V call is TRBV3-1 (or the pseudogene TRBV3-2), the J call TRBJ1-1; D remains unclear. Germline assignment: CDR1 LGHDT and CDR2 YNNKEL (reference sequence). V was trimmed by 0 bases and J by 0 bases, leaving 14 bases between them. This CDR3 region has 17 residues. CDR3 bases: TGTGCCAGCAGCCAAGAACCGAGCTCAAGAATGAACACTGAAGCTTTCTTT. Translating it yields CASSQEPSSRMNTEAFF.

The V call is TRBV4-2, the J call TRBJ2-7, with TRBD1 matching over 7 bases. Trimming at V came to 3 bases and at J to 2 bases, leaving 7 bases not matched to a gene. The CDR3 is 15 residues long. Germline V gene data show CDR1 as LGHNA and CDR2 as YNFKEQ. The CDR3 loop is CASSQRTGQTYEQYF. CDR3 bases: TGTGCCAGCAGCCAGCGAACGGGACAGACCTACGAGCAGTACTTC.

This chain uses TRBV7-9 with TRBJ2-5, with TRBD1 matching 9 bases. CDR1 is SEHNR and CDR2 is FQNEAQ in the germline V gene (reference sequence). This CDR3 has 18 amino acids. V dropped 7 bases and J dropped 4; count of bases not matched to a gene: 19. The CDR3 DNA sequence: TGTGCCAGCACCCGACCGGGACAGGGCAGGGGTAGCCCAGAGACCCAGTACTTC. This translates into CASTRPGQGRGSPETQYF.

The J gene is TRBJ1-4, the V gene TRBV7-9; D may be TRBD1 (5 bases). From germline, CDR1 is SEHNR and CDR2 FQNEAQ (reference sequence). CDR3 length: 12 residues. The V end was cut by 4 bases, the J end by 10 bases, with 10 bases between. In nucleotides, the CDR3 is TGTGCCAGCAGCTCCAGTAGGGGAAAACTGTTTTTT. Residues: CASSSSRGKLFF.

The rearrangement joins TRBV28 to TRBJ1-5, with 9 positions matching TRBD1. Germline trimming cut 7 bases from V and 9 bases from J; bases unmatched to any gene: 4. The CDR3 has 12 amino acids. Germline CDR1 is MDHEN and CDR2 is SYDVKM. The CDR3 sequence is CASTPDRGPQHF. The CDR3 DNA sequence: TGTGCCAGCACCCCGGACAGGGGGCCCCAGCATTTT.

J is TRBJ2-3 and V is TRBV5-1; TRBD2 agrees at 7 bases. There are 18 residues in the CDR3. V shed 3 bases, J shed 5 bases, and the junction held 18 bases outside the gene matches. Germline V gene lookup returns CDR1 SGHRS and CDR2 YFSETQ. CDR3 in amino acids: CASSSSPVRAGYQDTQYF. The CDR3 bases are TGCGCCAGCAGCTCCTCCCCCGTAAGAGCGGGGTATCAAGATACGCAGTATTTT.

The chain carries TRBV6-1 and TRBJ1-2; 7 positions match TRBD1. Germline CDR1 is MNHNS and CDR2 is SASEGT. V lost 3 bases to trimming and J lost 3 bases; unmatched junction nucleotides: 13. The CDR3 sequence is 17 residues long. For the CDR3, the DNA is TGTGCCAGCAGTGAGGAGTATATGACAGGGATGGACTATGGCTACACCTTC. Its protein product is CASSEEYMTGMDYGYTF.

V usage is TRBV14 and J usage is TRBJ1-2, with TRBD1 identical over 7 bases. Germline V lookup: CDR1 SGHDN, CDR2 FVKESK. The ends lost 1 base at V and 5 bases at J; junction bases unmatched: 16. The CDR3 sequence is 18 residues long. CDR3 in DNA: TGTGCCAGCAGCCAAGGGAAGGGGGGACAGCCGGTTGGGTATGGCTACACCTTC. Translated, it gives CASSQGKGGQPVGYGYTF.

The gene calls are TRBV15 and TRBJ1-3, with 8 bases fitting TRBD1. The CDR3 runs 14 residues. V lost 4 bases to trimming and J lost 7 bases; unmatched junction nucleotides: 6. Looked up from germline, CDR1 is LNHNV and CDR2 is YYDKDF (reference sequence). For the CDR3, the DNA is TGTGCCACCAGCATAGGGACAGGCGGTAACACCATATATTTT. Its translation: CATSIGTGGNTIYF.

This chain uses TRBV4-3 with TRBJ2-4; tentative D call: TRBD1 (6 bases). Germline CDR1 and CDR2: LGHNA and YSLEER. CDR3 length equals 16 residues. V lost 0 bases and J 10 bases, leaving 19 bases between the germline ends. The CDR3 loop reads CASSQEITGQTMIQYF. The DNA of the CDR3 is TGCGCCAGCAGCCAAGAGATAACCGGACAGACGATGATTCAGTACTTC.

The V gene is TRBV7-9, the J gene TRBJ2-7; 7 bases line up with TRBD2. Germline V gene lookup returns CDR1 SEHNR and CDR2 FQNEAQ (reference sequence). Trimming at V came to 3 bases and at J to 1 base, leaving 3 bases not matched to a gene. The CDR3 sequence is 14 residues long. The CDR3 DNA follows: TGTGCCAGCAGCTTGACTAGCAGTTCCTACGAGCAGTACTTC. This gives the protein CASSLTSSSYEQYF. The whole variable domain, filled in from reference TRBV7-9 and TRBJ2-7, reads DTGVSQNPRHKITKRGQNVTFRCDPISEHNRLYWYRQTLGQGPEFLTYFQNEAQLEKSRLLSDRFSAERPKGSFSTLEIQRTEQGDSAMYLCASSLTSSSYEQYFGPGTRLTVT.